One T cell receptor beta chain is described in this entry. A far larger clone is off by one base, so a read error is likely. These data originate in a study of shared clonotypes between healthy human individuals. Germline V lookup: CDR1 SQVTM, CDR2 ANQGSEA. The CDR3 totals 12 residues. Every subset's genomic DNA went evenly onto several immunoSEQ plates. Method: immunoSEQ multiplex PCR; TCRdb's copy keeps in-frame clones and lacks some. The sample holds fewer than 1.4 million clones; more than 75% are singletons and the top ten take 0.61%. The sequence was obtained from a man aged 18-30 years in good health. Some clones in this sample may be carry-over from other donors' samples. The specimen sequenced was memory CD4+ T cells from PBMCs. Subset reported: CD45RA-negative fraction. The chain recombines TRBV29-1 with TRBJ1-3, with a tentative D call TRBD1 (6 bases). The CDR3 nucleotides read TGCAGCGCGGGGGCGCGTGGAAACACCATACATTTT. Protein: CSAGARGNTIHF.